This TCR beta chain was recorded in a study of T-cell reconstitution after alpha-beta-depleted transplantation in children. Preparation of the TCRbeta library used unique molecular identifiers. A single record per CDR3 protein comes from TCRdb applying MiXCR to the PCR reads. The table includes approximately 390,000 distinct CDR3 sequences, roughly a tenth detected once. The V gene lost 5 bases and the J gene lost 0 bases, with 7 bases spanning the gap. The V gene's germline CDR1 is MNHEY and CDR2 SVGAGI. The CDR3 is 14 amino acids. The source was PBMCs from the stem cell graft donor, collected from the stem cell graft. V and J are TRBV6-5 and TRBJ2-2, with unresolved D. The sequence was obtained from a human donor who donated a stem cell graft to a child with acute myeloid leukemia. The CDR3: CASSIDANTGELFF. Here the CDR3 DNA reads TGTGCCAGCAGTATCGACGCGAACACCGGGGAGCTGTTTTTT.